A single sample gave rise to the 4 T cell receptor beta chains below, sequenced in a study of OX40 agonist ivuxolimab in advanced cancers. The table came from immunoSEQ multiplex PCR; TCRdb's copy has only in-frame clones and leaves some out. The data show some 97,000 clones, 90% seen once. The material sequenced was CD4+ or CD8+ T cells sorted from blood, taken in a trial of the OX40 agonist ivuxolimab. These receptors were taken from an adult with an advanced solid tumor such as melanoma, head and neck, liver or kidney cancer.

The CDR3 region is CASRTGNSNQPQHF. The CDR3 region has the DNA TGTGCCAGCAGGACCGGGAATAGCAATCAGCCCCAGCATTTT. The chain employs TRBV2 and TRBJ1-5; no clear D. The germline V and J ends were trimmed by 6 bases and 0 bases, with 9 bases remaining between them. Germline V gene sequence: CDR1 SNHLY, CDR2 FYNNEI. This CDR3 has 14 residues. Combining the CDR3 with reference TRBV2 and TRBJ1-5 gives the whole variable domain EPEVTQTPSHQVTQMGQEVILRCVPISNHLYFYWYRQILGQKVEFLVSFYNNEISEKSEIFDDQFSVERPDGSNFTLKIRSTKLEDSAMYFCASRTGNSNQPQHFGDGTRLSIL.

The DNA of the CDR3 is TGTGCCAGCAAGCGGGAATACTCTGGAAACACCATATATTTT. Translating gives CASKREYSGNTIYF. The chain recombines TRBV27 with TRBJ1-3; no clear D. The CDR3 spans 14 residues. The V gene's germline CDR1 is MNHEY and CDR2 SMNVEV (reference sequence). Trimming shortened V by 7 bases and J by 0 bases, and 10 bases separated the two germline ends.

The gene calls are TRBV2 and TRBJ1-2; 10 positions agree with TRBD1. The V segment lost 5 bases and the J segment 6 bases; nucleotides outside the gene matches: 6. CDR3 length: 14 residues. Germline CDR1 is SNHLY and CDR2 is FYNNEI. The chain's CDR3 is CASSFGQGGDGYTF. In DNA, the CDR3 is TGTGCCAGCAGTTTTGGACAGGGGGGAGATGGCTACACCTTC.

V usage is TRBV5-1 and J usage is TRBJ1-1; weak D call: TRBD1 (5 bases). In germline, CDR1 is SGHRS, CDR2 YFSETQ. V dropped 0 bases and J dropped 2 bases, with 8 bases sitting between them. This CDR3 contains 14 residues. The CDR3 loop reads CASSLVTANTEAFF. The CDR3 nucleotides are TGCGCCAGCAGCTTGGTGACAGCTAACACTGAAGCTTTCTTT.